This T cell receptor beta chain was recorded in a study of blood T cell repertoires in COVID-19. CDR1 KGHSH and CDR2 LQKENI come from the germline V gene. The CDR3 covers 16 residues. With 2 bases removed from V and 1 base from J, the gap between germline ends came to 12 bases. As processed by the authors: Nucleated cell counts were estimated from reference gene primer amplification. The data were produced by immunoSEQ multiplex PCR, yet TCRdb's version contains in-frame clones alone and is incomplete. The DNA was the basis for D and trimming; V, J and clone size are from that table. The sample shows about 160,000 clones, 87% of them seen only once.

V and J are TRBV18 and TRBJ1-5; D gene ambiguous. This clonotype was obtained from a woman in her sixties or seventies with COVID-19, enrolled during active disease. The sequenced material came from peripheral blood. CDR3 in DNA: TGTGCCAGCTCACCAAAAAACAGTCGAAGCAATCAGCCCCAGCATTTT. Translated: CASSPKNSRSNQPQHF. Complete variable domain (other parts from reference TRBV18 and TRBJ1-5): NAGVMQNPRHLVRRRGQEARLRCSPMKGHSHVYWYRQLPEEGLKFMVYLQKENIIDESGMPKERFSAEFPKEGPSILRIQQVVRGDSAAYFCASSPKNSRSNQPQHFGDGTRLSIL.